A single sample gave rise to the 20 T cell receptor beta chains below, sequenced in a study of cytomegalovirus exposure and HLA in healthy donors. The study ran its PCR with 60 Vbeta and 13 Jbeta primers. Profiled with immunoSEQ multiplex PCR; TCRdb holds only in-frame clones, not every one. The sample shows 110,000 to 150,000 clones, approximately 79% of them seen only once. The specimen sequenced was PBMCs. The origin of the receptors is a man younger than 35 in good health and CMV-seropositive.

This sequence joins TRBV6-1 and TRBJ2-7; D possibly corresponds to TRBD2 (7 bases). The V end was cut by 6 bases, the J end by 6 bases, with 21 bases between. CDR1 MNHNS and CDR2 SASEGT come from the germline V gene. The CDR3 spans 15 residues. The CDR3 is CASRGGNAGAPEQYF. CDR3 coding DNA: TGTGCCAGCAGGGGGGGGAACGCGGGGGCCCCCGAGCAGTACTTC.

The rearrangement uses TRBV11-3 and TRBJ2-1, with a weak D call TRBD1 (6 bases). Per the germline V gene, CDR1 is SGHNT and CDR2 is YENEEA. V was cut by 2 bases and J by 6 bases, with 11 bases left in between. CDR3 length: 14 amino acids. In nucleotides, the CDR3 is TGTGCCAGCAGCTTAACGAGGGGGAGCAATGAGCAGTTCTTC. It encodes CASSLTRGSNEQFF.

V and J are TRBV7-9 and TRBJ2-3, with D uncertain. CDR3 length: 13 amino acids. Trimming pared 5 bases from V and 3 bases from J, leaving 9 bases between. CDR1 and CDR2 from the germline V gene are SEHNR and FQNEAQ (reference sequence). CDR3 sequence reads: CASSLLSTDTQYF. The CDR3 DNA sequence: TGTGCCAGCAGCCTCCTCAGTACAGATACGCAGTATTTT.

This chain connects TRBV4-2 to TRBJ1-2; 7 bases align to TRBD1. The CDR3 sequence is 15 residues long. Per the germline V gene, CDR1 is LGHNA and CDR2 is YNFKEQ. After removal of 1 base from V and 6 bases from J, the junction contained 8 bases not matched to a gene. The DNA for the CDR3 is TGTGCCAGCAGCCAAGGGGGACAGCGACTTAATGGCTACACCTTC. It codes for CASSQGGQRLNGYTF.

J is TRBJ2-7 and V is TRBV7-9, with TRBD2 identical over 10 bases. V shed 0 bases and J 4 bases; nucleotides not matched to a gene: 9. Germline V lookup: CDR1 SEHNR, CDR2 FQNEAQ (reference sequence). This CDR3 has 17 residues. CDR3 in DNA: TGTGCCAGCAGCTTAGCCAGGAGGGCTAGCGGGGGATACGAGCAGTACTTC. Translation: CASSLARRASGGYEQYF.

The gene calls are TRBV28 and TRBJ1-6; D perhaps matches TRBD1 (6 bases). CDR3 size: 14 residues. Germline V gene lookup returns CDR1 MDHEN and CDR2 SYDVKM. V shed 2 bases and J shed 9 bases, with 11 bases lying between them. The CDR3 region is CASSLRTVASPLHF. DNA of the CDR3: TGTGCCAGCAGTTTAAGGACAGTTGCTTCACCCCTCCACTTT.

This chain joins TRBV25-1 and TRBJ2-7, with 10 bases matching TRBD1. The CDR3 length is 11 residues. Unmatched junction bases numbered 3, after V lost 11 bases and J lost 5 bases. Looked up from germline, CDR1 is MGHDK and CDR2 is SYGVNS. The CDR3 coding sequence is TGTGCCTTGGACAGGGGGGACGAGCAGTACTTC. This encodes CALDRGDEQYF.

The sample holds one count of this clone. CDR3 sequence (DNA): TGTGCCAGCAGTCCAAGGGCCCCTAGCGCAGATACGCAGTATTTT. Its protein product is CASSPRAPSADTQYF. The chain combines TRBV2 with TRBJ2-3; tentatively, D is TRBD2 (6 bases). CDR3 length equals 15 residues. Trimming took 5 bases from V and 4 from J, leaving 16 bases between them. The germline V gene encodes CDR1 SNHLY and CDR2 FYNNEI. Drawing the rest from reference TRBV2 and TRBJ2-3, the complete variable domain is EPEVTQTPSHQVTQMGQEVILRCVPISNHLYFYWYRQILGQKVEFLVSFYNNEISEKSEIFDDQFSVERPDGSNFTLKIRSTKLEDSAMYFCASSPRAPSADTQYFGPGTRLTVL.

The chain combines TRBV5-4 with TRBJ2-4, with D possibly TRBD1 on 5 matching bases. Germline lookup yields CDR1 SGHNT and CDR2 YYREEE (reference sequence). This CDR3 comprises 18 residues. The V end was cut by 0 bases, the J end by 1 base, with 17 bases between. The CDR3, as DNA: TGTGCCAGCAGCTTGGATTCGGGCATTTCAGGGGCCAAAAACATTCAGTACTTC. It yields the protein CASSLDSGISGAKNIQYF.

The rearrangement uses TRBV28 and TRBJ1-4; D uncertain. The V and J ends lost 6 bases and 7 bases respectively, with 12 bases between them. The CDR3 loop spans 13 amino acids. In germline, CDR1 is MDHEN, CDR2 SYDVKM. The CDR3 loop reads CASRRAQSEKLFF. The CDR3 DNA follows: TGTGCCAGCAGGCGGGCGCAGAGTGAAAAACTGTTTTTT.

The rearrangement links TRBV14 to TRBJ1-1; no definite D call. The CDR3 is 17 amino acids. With 0 bases removed from V and 2 bases from J, the gap between germline ends came to 16 bases. Germline V gene data show CDR1 as SGHDN and CDR2 as FVKESK. This CDR3 reads CASSQDEFADINTEAFF. DNA for the CDR3: TGTGCCAGCAGCCAAGATGAGTTTGCTGACATCAACACTGAAGCTTTCTTT.

V and J are TRBV7-9 and TRBJ1-2; TRBD1 is a possible D gene (6 bases). Germline V lookup: CDR1 SEHNR, CDR2 FQNEAQ (reference sequence). There are 15 residues in the CDR3. V gave up 1 base and J gave up 5 bases, with 14 bases separating them. CDR3 in DNA: TGTGCCAGCAGCTTAGGGACAGTCAGTCAGTATGGCTACACCTTC. It yields the protein CASSLGTVSQYGYTF.

J is TRBJ2-7 and V is TRBV5-1, with D perhaps matching TRBD1 (5 bases). The length of the CDR3 is 14 residues. Germline lookup yields CDR1 SGHRS and CDR2 YFSETQ. Deletions cut 0 bases from V and 5 bases from J, with 12 bases between. The CDR3 nucleotides read TGCGCCAGCAGCTTGGTAGGGGCAGGGAACGAGCAGTACTTC. The encoded protein is CASSLVGAGNEQYF.

This clone was seen a single time. The rearrangement uses TRBV16 and TRBJ1-2; 8 nucleotides agree with TRBD1. The J segment lost 10 bases and the V segment lost 0 bases, leaving 7 bases of the junction unmatched. Germline-derived CDR1 and CDR2 are KGHSY and FQNENV. The CDR3 length is 14 residues. CDR3 sequence (DNA): TGTGCCAGCAGCCAATCGGGGACAGGTGGGGCCTACACCTTC. It specifies CASSQSGTGGAYTF.

V usage is TRBV28 and J usage is TRBJ2-7; a weak D match, TRBD1 (6 bases). Germline assignment: CDR1 MDHEN and CDR2 SYDVKM. V lost 5 bases to trimming and J lost 2 bases, with 13 bases between them. This CDR3 contains 14 residues. For the CDR3, the DNA is TGTGCCAGCAGTCCGCCCGACAGGCCCTACGAGCAGTACTTC. Its protein is CASSPPDRPYEQYF. The full variable domain, with the rest looked up from reference TRBV28 and TRBJ2-7, is DVKVTQSSRYLVKRTGEKVFLECVQDMDHENMFWYRQDPGLGLRLIYFSYDVKMKEKGDIPEGYSVSREKKERFSLILESASTNQTSMYLCASSPPDRPYEQYFGPGTRLTVT.

This chain uses TRBV28 with TRBJ1-2, with 8 bases lining up with TRBD1. Per the germline V gene, CDR1 is MDHEN and CDR2 is SYDVKM. This CDR3 has 13 residues. Trimming removed 2 bases from V and 7 bases from J; junction bases left unmatched: 3. The CDR3 bases are TGTGCCAGCAGTTTAACGACAGGGGTTGGCTACACCTTC. Translated, it gives CASSLTTGVGYTF.

In this sample, this clone turned up a few times. V usage is TRBV6-5 and J usage is TRBJ1-2, with TRBD1 as a possible D gene (6 bases). V was pared by 7 bases and J by 3 bases, with 18 bases between. Germline CDR1 and CDR2: MNHEY and SVGAGI. The length of the CDR3 is 15 residues. Here the CDR3 DNA reads TGTGCCAGCAATGGGGCAGGGGCGGGTGACTATGGCTACACCTTC. It is translated as CASNGAGAGDYGYTF.

This clone appeared a single time. This chain uses TRBV4-1 with TRBJ2-3; D perhaps matches TRBD2 (5 bases). The CDR3 covers 14 residues. CDR1 and CDR2 from the germline V gene are MGHRA and YSYEKL. The V and J ends lost 0 bases and 9 bases respectively, with 13 bases between them. The CDR3 loop is CASSQDAGMGTQYF. The CDR3, as DNA: TGCGCCAGCAGCCAAGATGCGGGTATGGGCACGCAGTATTTT.

The chain's CDR3 is CASSNWGRSSYEQYF. The CDR3 DNA sequence: TGTGCCAGCAGCAATTGGGGGCGCAGCTCCTACGAGCAGTACTTC. The chain recombines TRBV21-1 with TRBJ2-7; the table assigns TRBD1, which was not confirmed against the DNA. TRBV21-1 corresponds to a pseudogene. The CDR3 loop spans 15 amino acids.

The rearrangement uses TRBV19 and TRBJ1-5, with 7 bases matching TRBD1. This CDR3 region has 13 residues. Unmatched junction bases numbered 6, after V lost 4 bases and J lost 9 bases. Germline CDR1 and CDR2: LNHDA and SQIVND (reference sequence). DNA of the CDR3: TGTGCCAGTAGTACCGACAGGGTGGGGCCCCAGCATTTT. Its translation: CASSTDRVGPQHF.